This T cell receptor beta chain derives from a study of cytomegalovirus exposure and HLA in healthy donors. The ends lost 6 bases at V and 1 base at J; junction bases unmatched: 2. Germline CDR1 and CDR2: SGHRS and YFSETQ. The CDR3 length is 13 residues. Vbeta (60) and Jbeta (13) primers were used in the PCR. TCRdb keeps only in-frame clones here, not all; method: immunoSEQ multiplex PCR. The data hold about 71,000 clones, with approximately 70% observed a single time. The TCR sequence derives from a woman between 45 and 60 years old in good health and CMV-seropositive. The sequencing sample was made of PBMCs. J is TRBJ1-1 and V is TRBV5-1; 8 nucleotides agree with TRBD1. The CDR3 nucleotides read TGCGCCAGCACCGGACAGGGGAACACTGAAGCTTTCTTT. This translates into CASTGQGNTEAFF. Filled out from reference TRBV5-1 and TRBJ1-1, the complete variable domain reads KAGVTQTPRYLIKTRGQQVTLSCSPISGHRSVSWYQQTPGQGLQFLFEYFSETQRNKGNFPGRFSGRQFSNSRSEMNVSTLELGDSALYLCASTGQGNTEAFFGQGTRLTVV.